These 21 T cell receptor beta chains originate from one sample sequenced in a study of blood T cell repertoires in COVID-19 (dated by TCRdb to between 2020 and 2021). Receptor libraries were prepared by the immunoSEQ multiplex PCR assay. TCRdb retrieved this table from immuneACCESS and kept in-frame rearrangements only. Not all clones are present; in checked studies, unresolved V genes account for under half, and no reason is known for the remainder. Counted in this sample were 180,000 or so clones; 87% of them appeared once. Around 1.2% of the sample rests with the top ten. The sequencing input was PBMCs or T cells enriched from blood (not recorded which). These receptors originate from a human donor with acute COVID-19. The donor label of this sample is uncertain.

J is TRBJ1-5 and V is TRBV30; maybe TRBD1 (5 bases). This CDR3 contains 13 residues. CDR1 is GTSNPN and CDR2 is SVGIG in the germline V gene (reference sequence). Trimming took 3 bases from V and 4 from J, leaving 10 bases between them. The CDR3 spells CAWSRAPNQPQHF. CDR3 bases: TGTGCCTGGAGCAGGGCCCCGAATCAGCCCCAGCATTTT.

This sequence joins TRBV6-5 and TRBJ2-7; 7 bases agree with TRBD2. Germline CDR1 and CDR2: MNHEY and SVGAGI. There are 15 residues in the CDR3. V lost 6 bases, J lost 5 bases, and 13 bases stayed unmatched. The CDR3 coding sequence is TGTGCCAGCAGGGGGGGGAATAGCGGGTCCCACGAGCAGTACTTC. This sequence encodes CASRGGNSGSHEQYF.

This clone was seen just once. The chain has TRBV6-6 and TRBJ1-5; D may be TRBD1 (5 bases). CDR1 and CDR2 (germline): MNHNY, SVGAGI (reference sequence). V lost 5 bases and J lost 7, with 9 bases in between. The CDR3 length is 12 residues. The CDR3 loop reads CASSEDKQPQHF. The CDR3 nucleotides are TGTGCCAGCAGTGAGGACAAGCAGCCCCAGCATTTT.

V and J are TRBV2 and TRBJ2-7; the match to TRBD2 covers 7 bases. Losses at the gene ends were 5 bases for V and 0 bases for J; bases not matched to a gene: 4. Germline CDR1 and CDR2: SNHLY and FYNNEI. CDR3 length: 14 amino acids. CDR3 region: CASSTGTNSYEQYF. The CDR3 nucleotides read TGTGCCAGCAGTACCGGGACTAACTCCTACGAGCAGTACTTC.

The chain links TRBV27 to TRBJ2-3; 8 nucleotides agree with TRBD1. The germline V gene has CDR1 MNHEY and CDR2 SMNVEV (reference sequence). The junction had 8 bases not matched to a gene; V was cut back by 2 bases and J by 7 bases. CDR3 size: 15 residues. CDR3 bases: TGTGCCAGCAGTTTAGGGTCAGGGGGCGCTTATACGCAGTATTTT. It yields the protein CASSLGSGGAYTQYF.

The V and J genes are TRBV7-2 and TRBJ2-3, with D maybe TRBD2 (6 bases). Trimming left V 10 bases short and J 6 bases short, with 14 bases between. This CDR3 region has 12 residues. Germline V lookup: CDR1 SGHTA, CDR2 FQGNSA. The CDR3, as DNA: TGTGCCACCAGGCGGGGTAGCGATACGCAGTATTTT. Translation gives CATRRGSDTQYF. Full variable domain (remainder filled in from reference TRBV7-2 and TRBJ2-3): GAGVSQSPSNKVTEKGKDVELRCDPISGHTALYWYRQSLGQGLEFLIYFQGNSAPDKSGLPSDRFSAERTGGSVSTLTIQRTQQEDSAVYLCATRRGSDTQYFGPGTRLTVL.

V is TRBV19 and J is TRBJ1-5; 7 positions agree with TRBD1. In germline, CDR1 is LNHDA, CDR2 SQIVND (reference sequence). The CDR3 covers 13 residues. The J segment lost 7 bases and the V segment lost 7 bases, leaving 7 bases of the junction unmatched. The CDR3 nucleotides are TGTGCCAGTACCACACAGGGGCGACAGCCCCAGCATTTT. Translated: CASTTQGRQPQHF.

The sample holds a few counts of this clone. This chain connects TRBV12-5 to TRBJ2-3; 11 nucleotides line up with TRBD2. Germline V CDR1 and CDR2: LGHNT, FRNRAP. Unmatched junction bases numbered 10, after V lost 5 bases and J lost 3 bases. This CDR3 is built from 17 residues. The chain's CDR3 is CASGLPGLAGGTDTQYF. CDR3 DNA: TGTGCTAGTGGTCTTCCTGGGCTAGCGGGGGGAACAGATACGCAGTATTTT.

This clone was found a few times. This chain connects TRBV6-2 or TRBV6-3 to TRBJ1-6; D might be TRBD1 (5 bases). V was trimmed by 2 bases and J by 10 bases, leaving 15 bases between them. The CDR3 is 15 amino acids. Germline CDR1 reads MNHEY; CDR2 reads SVGEGT. DNA for the CDR3: TGTGCCAGCAGTTACGCGCGGGGACGGGAATCACCCCTCCACTTT. This translates into CASSYARGRESPLHF.

The V gene is TRBV7-9, the J gene TRBJ1-3; no clear D gene. The CDR3 has 15 residues. Germline V lookup: CDR1 SEHNR, CDR2 FQNEAQ (reference sequence). Trimming removed 3 bases from V and 0 bases from J, with 9 bases in between. CDR3 sequence reads: CASSFSSGSGNTIYF. The CDR3 DNA reads TGTGCCAGCAGCTTCTCTTCGGGCTCTGGAAACACCATATATTTT.

This chain links TRBV12-3 or TRBV12-4 with TRBJ1-2, with unresolved D. V lost 5 bases to trimming and J lost 8 bases, with 9 bases between them. The CDR3 runs 11 residues. Here the CDR3 reads CASSGRGGYTF. Here the CDR3 DNA reads TGTGCCAGCAGTGGGAGAGGCGGCTACACCTTC.

The J gene is TRBJ2-5, the V gene TRBV4-1; TRBD2 matches 15 bases. Germline CDR1 and CDR2: MGHRA and YSYEKL. This CDR3 spans 17 amino acids. The V and J ends lost 5 bases and 5 bases, in that order; junction bases with no gene match: 9. DNA of the CDR3: TGCGCCAGCAGCTGGGGACTAGCGGGGGGCCCCCGGGAGACCCAGTACTTC. Amino acid sequence: CASSWGLAGGPRETQYF.

The chain carries TRBV3-1 (or the pseudogene TRBV3-2) and TRBJ1-6; D might be TRBD1 (6 bases). From germline, CDR1 is LGHDT and CDR2 YNNKEL (reference sequence). The V gene lost 2 bases and the J gene lost 7 bases, with 12 bases spanning the gap. The CDR3 has 15 residues. CDR3 sequence: CASSQKTGTNSPLHF. The CDR3 coding sequence is TGTGCCAGCAGCCAAAAGACAGGAACAAATTCACCCCTCCACTTT.

In this sample, this clone turned up once. CDR3 sequence: CASSPDTYYGYTF. The CDR3 nucleotides read TGTGCCAGCTCACCAGACACATATTATGGCTACACCTTC. V gene TRBV18 combines with J gene TRBJ1-2; D gene unclear. CDR1 is KGHSH, CDR2 LQKENI, per germline. The CDR3 loop spans 13 amino acids. The V gene lost 2 bases and the J gene lost 5 bases, with 9 bases spanning the gap.

The DNA for the CDR3 is TGTGCCTGGATCAAGAGCTCCTACGAGCAGTACTTC. This codes for CAWIKSSYEQYF. The chain couples TRBV30 to TRBJ2-7; D gene uncertain. V lost 4 bases and J 0 bases, leaving 7 bases between the germline ends. The germline V gene encodes CDR1 GTSNPN and CDR2 SVGIG (reference sequence). The CDR3 is 12 residues long.

The chain uses TRBV7-2 and TRBJ2-1, with 7 bases identical to TRBD2. V lost 1 base and J lost 1; bases outside the gene matches: 1. CDR3 length: 15 amino acids. Germline loops: CDR1 SGHTA, CDR2 FQGNSA. CDR3 sequence (DNA): TGTGCCAGCAGCTTAGGGGGGGGTTCCTACAATGAGCAGTTCTTC. Amino acid sequence: CASSLGGGSYNEQFF.

The V call is TRBV5-4, the J call TRBJ1-1; a possible D gene is TRBD1 (5 bases). With 4 bases removed from V and 7 bases from J, the gap between germline ends came to 23 bases. The CDR3 length is 16 residues. In germline, CDR1 is SGHNT, CDR2 YYREEE (reference sequence). The CDR3 loop reads CASSPETNPTGGEAFF. The CDR3, as DNA: TGTGCCAGCAGCCCCGAGACAAATCCTACCGGGGGTGAAGCTTTCTTT.

This chain joins TRBV7-2 and TRBJ1-2, with a possible D match to TRBD1 (5 bases). The CDR3 is 15 amino acids. Per the germline V gene, CDR1 is SGHTA and CDR2 is FQGNSA. V was pared by 1 base and J by 6 bases, with 15 bases between. CDR3 DNA sequence: TGTGCCAGCAGCTTAGTGTGGGGCCAGGGCCATGGCTACACCTTC. Encoded protein: CASSLVWGQGHGYTF.

The sample holds one count of this clone. V usage is TRBV4-3 and J usage is TRBJ2-3; 12 nucleotides line up with TRBD2. Germline CDR1 and CDR2: LGHNA and YSLEER. The junction had 2 bases not matched to a gene; V was cut back by 0 bases and J by 4 bases. CDR3 size: 16 residues. CDR3 in amino acids: CASSQDPSGGADTQYF. CDR3 sequence (DNA): TGCGCCAGCAGCCAAGACCCTAGCGGGGGGGCAGATACGCAGTATTTT.

This rearrangement joins TRBV14 to TRBJ2-3, with D maybe TRBD2 (5 bases). From germline, CDR1 is SGHDN and CDR2 FVKESK. The V end was cut by 1 base, the J end by 0 bases, with 14 bases between. The CDR3 has 17 amino acids. The CDR3 bases are TGTGCCAGCAGCCAAGGGGCAGGACTTGCTAGCACAGATACGCAGTATTTT. It codes for CASSQGAGLASTDTQYF.

CDR3 sequence (DNA): TGTGCCAGCAGCTTGCCGGGACAGTTATTACTTTCTCAGCCCCAGCATTTT. Protein: CASSLPGQLLLSQPQHF. The chain uses TRBV5-8 and TRBJ1-5; 7 bases fit TRBD1. The germline CDR1 and CDR2 sequences are SGHTS and YDEGEE. V dropped 1 base and J dropped 6; count of bases not matched to a gene: 13. This CDR3 spans 17 amino acids.